The 22 T cell receptor beta chains presented below share a single source sample, sequenced in a study of cytomegalovirus exposure and HLA in healthy donors (dated by TCRdb to 2015 to 2018). Libraries came from the immunoSEQ multiplex PCR assay. A mixture of 60 forward primers for TCR Vbeta segments and 13 reverse primers for TCR Jbeta segments was used in the multiplex PCR. What TCRdb holds here is the immuneACCESS table cut down to in-frame rearrangements. Part of the clones is not present; checked against another copy, under half of the missing clones reflect an unresolved V gene, and the others are unexplained. This sample has about 180,000 clones in its table, and roughly 87% of those were observed once. Approximately 0.47% of the sample belongs to the ten largest clones. The sequenced sample was PBMCs. The receptors were sampled from a woman between 50 and 59 years old in good health and CMV-seronegative.

The chain carries TRBV27 and TRBJ2-3; TRBD2 aligns across 11 bases. V was pared by 3 bases and J by 2 bases, with 7 bases of the junction left unmatched. The CDR3 runs 17 residues. The germline V gene has CDR1 MNHEY and CDR2 SMNVEV (reference sequence). The CDR3 sequence: CASSFKLAGGFTDTQYF. Here the CDR3 DNA reads TGTGCCAGCAGTTTTAAGCTAGCGGGGGGTTTCACAGATACGCAGTATTTT.

This CDR3 reads CASSARGQGADTIYF. The CDR3 DNA reads TGTGCCAGCAGCGCCCGGGGACAGGGCGCGGACACCATATATTTT. V and J are TRBV9 and TRBJ1-3; 9 bases are shared with TRBD1. V lost 3 bases, J lost 8 bases, and 9 bases stayed unmatched. Looked up from germline, CDR1 is SGDLS and CDR2 is YYNGEE. The CDR3 totals 15 residues.

V usage is TRBV29-1 and J usage is TRBJ1-1; 9 nucleotides match TRBD1. V lost 4 bases, J lost 5 bases, and 5 bases stayed unmatched. Looked up from germline, CDR1 is SQVTM and CDR2 is ANQGSEA. The CDR3 contains 13 residues. The CDR3 DNA sequence: TGCAGCGTTGGGACAGGGGACGGGACTGAAGCTTTCTTT. The encoded protein is CSVGTGDGTEAFF. Full variable domain (outside the CDR3, taken from reference TRBV29-1 and TRBJ1-1): SAVISQKPSRDICQRGTSLTIQCQVDSQVTMMFWYRQQPGQSLTLIATANQGSEATYESGFVIDKFPISRPNLTFSTLTVSNMSPEDSSIYLCSVGTGDGTEAFFGQGTRLTVV.

The chain carries TRBV19 and TRBJ1-1; D ambiguous. The germline CDR1 and CDR2 sequences are LNHDA and SQIVND (reference sequence). The CDR3 sequence is 13 residues long. V was trimmed by 1 base and J by 4 bases, leaving 7 bases between them. The CDR3 DNA follows: TGTGCCAGTAGTATAGTCCGGAGCACTGAAGCTTTCTTT. Translating gives CASSIVRSTEAFF.

This clone has a handful of counts. The V call is TRBV11-2, the J call TRBJ2-4, with 8 bases matching TRBD1. The CDR3 length is 15 residues. J gave up 6 bases and V 4 bases, and 8 bases lay outside the gene matches. CDR1 is SGHAT and CDR2 is FQNNGV in the germline V gene. CDR3: CASSSYRGWGNIQYF. The CDR3, as DNA: TGTGCCAGCAGCTCCTACAGGGGGTGGGGAAACATTCAGTACTTC.

The gene calls are TRBV7-8 and TRBJ2-1, with TRBD2 matching 13 bases. CDR1 and CDR2 from the germline V gene are SGHVS and FQNEAQ. The CDR3 loop spans 16 amino acids. J was trimmed by 2 bases and V by 5 bases; bases with no gene match: 3. In DNA, the CDR3 is TGTGCCAGCAGCGGACTAGCGGGAGAAGCCTACAATGAGCAGTTCTTC. Translation: CASSGLAGEAYNEQFF.

The gene calls are TRBV7-2 and TRBJ2-4; TRBD2 agrees at 14 bases. The CDR3 sequence is 18 residues long. Trimming took 0 bases from V and 8 from J; bases not matched to a gene: 9. Germline CDR1 is SGHTA and CDR2 is FQGNSA. CDR3 in DNA: TGTGCCAGCAGCTTAGCAAGGACTAGCGGGGGGAGGCCCCACATTCAGTACTTC. Amino acid sequence: CASSLARTSGGRPHIQYF.

The chain carries TRBV7-2 and TRBJ1-1; no reliable D call. Germline CDR1 is SGHTA and CDR2 is FQGNSA. V was shortened by 5 bases and J by 4 bases, with 11 bases between the two germline ends. The CDR3 is 13 residues long. The CDR3 here is CASSARYATEAFF. As DNA, the CDR3 is TGTGCCAGCAGCGCACGGTACGCCACTGAAGCTTTCTTT. The variable domain in full, completed from reference TRBV7-2 and TRBJ1-1, reads GAGVSQSPSNKVTEKGKDVELRCDPISGHTALYWYRQSLGQGLEFLIYFQGNSAPDKSGLPSDRFSAERTGGSVSTLTIQRTQQEDSAVYLCASSARYATEAFFGQGTRLTVV.

The CDR3 region has the DNA TGTGCCATCAGGAGGGACAGCCAAGAGACCCAGTACTTC. Amino acids: CAIRRDSQETQYF. The V and J genes are TRBV10-3 and TRBJ2-5; 7 bases fit TRBD1. V trimming: 6 bases; J trimming: 1 base; junction bases outside the gene matches: 2. Per germline, CDR1 ENHRY and CDR2 SYGVKD. CDR3 length: 13 amino acids.

The gene calls are TRBV28 and TRBJ1-5, with TRBD1 identical over 10 bases. The CDR3 sequence is 15 residues long. Germline V gene lookup returns CDR1 MDHEN and CDR2 SYDVKM. The V gene end was trimmed by 5 bases and the J gene end by 2 bases; junction bases not matched to a gene: 3. In DNA form, the CDR3 reads TGTGCCAGCAGTCTGACAGGGGGCGGCAATCAGCCCCAGCATTTT. It is translated as CASSLTGGGNQPQHF.

This chain uses TRBV18 with TRBJ2-3; 7 bases map to TRBD1. Trimming took 3 bases from V and 5 from J; bases not matched to a gene: 2. From germline, CDR1 is KGHSH and CDR2 LQKENI. The CDR3 length is 13 residues. The CDR3 spells CASSPRDRDTQYF. The CDR3, as DNA: TGTGCCAGCTCACCCCGGGACAGAGATACGCAGTATTTT.

The chain employs TRBV14 and TRBJ2-1; 11 bases are shared with TRBD2. The V gene's germline CDR1 is SGHDN and CDR2 FVKESK. The CDR3 contains 17 residues. V was pared by 0 bases and J by 4 bases, with 5 bases of the junction left unmatched. CDR3 bases: TGTGCCAGCAGCCAAGATCTCACTAGCGGGAGTTACAATGAGCAGTTCTTC. Translating it yields CASSQDLTSGSYNEQFF.

The genes are TRBV21-1 and TRBJ2-4; TRBD2 reflects the table's D call only, with no check against the DNA. TRBV21-1 is a known pseudogene. This CDR3 contains 15 residues. This CDR3 reads CASSPLAGYWDIQYF. The CDR3 DNA sequence: TGTGCCAGCAGCCCACTAGCGGGATATTGGGACATTCAGTACTTC.

This chain joins TRBV6-5 and TRBJ2-1; tentative D call: TRBD2 (7 bases). The germline gives CDR1 MNHEY, CDR2 SVGAGI. The CDR3 spans 15 residues. V was cut by 3 bases and J by 10 bases, with 19 bases left in between. CDR3 DNA: TGTGCCAGCAGTTATGGAGGACTAGGGAGGGGGGAGCAGTTCTTC. Translating gives CASSYGGLGRGEQFF.

The J gene is TRBJ2-5, the V gene TRBV10-1; 8 bases match TRBD1. CDR1 and CDR2 (germline): WNHNN, SYGVQD (reference sequence). The CDR3 is made up of 15 amino acids. V shed 2 bases, J shed 5 bases, and the junction held 7 bases outside the gene matches. This CDR3 reads CASSEVQGAWETQYF. The CDR3 bases are TGCGCCAGCAGTGAGGTCCAGGGGGCTTGGGAGACCCAGTACTTC.

J is TRBJ1-5 and V is TRBV28, with a possible D match to TRBD1 (6 bases). The V gene lost 6 bases and the J gene lost 6 bases, with 18 bases spanning the gap. The CDR3 has 15 residues. Germline V gene data show CDR1 as MDHEN and CDR2 as SYDVKM. CDR3 DNA: TGTGCCAGCAGCTTCAACGACAGGCTCTCTCAGCCCCAGCATTTT. Its protein product is CASSFNDRLSQPQHF. The variable domain in full, completed from reference TRBV28 and TRBJ1-5, reads DVKVTQSSRYLVKRTGEKVFLECVQDMDHENMFWYRQDPGLGLRLIYFSYDVKMKEKGDIPEGYSVSREKKERFSLILESASTNQTSMYLCASSFNDRLSQPQHFGDGTRLSIL.

The CDR3 DNA reads as TGTGCCAGCAGCTTAGACAGGGGTTTCGGCAATGAGCAGTTCTTC. Encoded protein: CASSLDRGFGNEQFF. This chain uses TRBV5-6 with TRBJ2-1, with 8 bases matching TRBD1. Germline trimming cut 2 bases from V and 6 bases from J; bases unmatched to any gene: 7. Per the germline V gene, CDR1 is SGHDT and CDR2 is YYEEEE. The CDR3 is 15 residues long.

V is TRBV5-1 and J is TRBJ1-2, with 9 bases identical to TRBD1. Germline V gene data show CDR1 as SGHRS and CDR2 as YFSETQ. This CDR3 has 15 residues. The V and J ends lost 4 bases and 2 bases, in that order; junction bases with no gene match: 6. This CDR3 is CASSLRGTGNYGYTF. The DNA of the CDR3 is TGCGCCAGCAGCCTTAGGGGGACAGGGAACTATGGCTACACCTTC.

This chain links TRBV5-1 with TRBJ2-1; D uncertain. There are 14 residues in the CDR3. V dropped 4 bases and J dropped 7 bases, with 15 bases sitting between them. In germline, CDR1 is SGHRS, CDR2 YFSETQ. CDR3 sequence reads: CASSLALTVNEQFF. CDR3 nucleotide sequence: TGCGCCAGCAGCCTGGCCCTCACAGTAAATGAGCAGTTCTTC.

This clone has more than one count but fewer than ten. V usage is TRBV14 and J usage is TRBJ2-1; unclear D gene. V was shortened by 5 bases and J by 13 bases, with 21 bases between the two germline ends. The CDR3 is made up of 14 amino acids. From germline, CDR1 is SGHDN and CDR2 FVKESK. Here the CDR3 DNA reads TGTGCCAGCAGCTCCCTTGACTTAAAGTGGATCCAGTTCTTC. Its translation: CASSSLDLKWIQFF.

Notes on this clone: One end of the junction does not line up with germline, which may come from a read error. V and J are TRBV10-3 and TRBJ1-1; weak D call: TRBD1 (6 bases). Per the germline V gene, CDR1 is ENHRY and CDR2 is SYGVKD. The CDR3 is 13 amino acids. CDR3 amino acids: CAISLDRNAEAFF. Here the CDR3 DNA reads TGTGCCATCAGTCTTGACAGGAACGCTGAAGCTTTCTTT.

The chain recombines TRBV5-1 with TRBJ2-7, with 10 bases that match TRBD2. Unmatched junction bases numbered 4, after V lost 0 bases and J lost 4 bases. CDR1 is SGHRS and CDR2 is YFSETQ in the germline V gene. This CDR3 spans 15 amino acids. The CDR3 reads CASSLALAGIYEQYF. CDR3 DNA: TGCGCCAGCAGCTTGGCACTAGCGGGAATTTACGAGCAGTACTTC.